This TCR beta chain was captured by sequencing in a study of T-cell memory formation after mild COVID-19. About the study: In these data, TCR clusters were largely donor specific.

The CDR3 spans 12 residues. V lost 5 bases, J lost 7 bases, and 5 bases stayed unmatched. CDR1 and CDR2 from the germline V gene are SGHVS and FQNEAQ. In TCRdb, the 5' RACE reads were re-called with MiXCR into one record per CDR3 protein. The sample includes about 270,000 distinct CDR3 sequences, about 17% of them seen just once. Findings and caveats of the study: CD4/CD8 balance held among clones contracting day 15 to 85, and later expanders leaned CD4+. That cross-reactive memory joined was suggested by some responding clones appearing in pre-infection memory.

This clonotype was picked up a small number of times. The antigen remains undetermined. The sample consisted of PBMCs or a T cell subset sorted from them (not recorded which). The sequence came from a young man who had mild COVID-19 (a few samples of this study predate the infection). Cell type and time point are not known. The chain recombines TRBV7-8 with TRBJ2-7, with TRBD1 identical over 7 bases. CDR3 bases: TGTGCCAGCAGCCAAAACAGGGGAGAGCAGTACTTC. Protein: CASSQNRGEQYF.